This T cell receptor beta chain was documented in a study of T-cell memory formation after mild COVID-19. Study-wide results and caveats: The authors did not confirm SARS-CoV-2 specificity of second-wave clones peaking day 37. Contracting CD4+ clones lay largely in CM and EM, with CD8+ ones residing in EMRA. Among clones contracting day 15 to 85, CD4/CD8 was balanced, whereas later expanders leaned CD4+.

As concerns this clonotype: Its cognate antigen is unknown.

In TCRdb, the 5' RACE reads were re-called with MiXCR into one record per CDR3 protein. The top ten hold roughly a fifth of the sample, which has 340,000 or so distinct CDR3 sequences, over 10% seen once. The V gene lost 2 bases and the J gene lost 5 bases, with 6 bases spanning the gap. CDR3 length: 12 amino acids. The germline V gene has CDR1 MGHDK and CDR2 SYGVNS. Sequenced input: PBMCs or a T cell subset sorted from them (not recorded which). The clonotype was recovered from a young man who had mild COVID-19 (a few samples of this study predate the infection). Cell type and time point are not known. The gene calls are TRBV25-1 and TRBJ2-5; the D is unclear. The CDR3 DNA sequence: TGTGCCAGCAGTGAACGCGCTGAGACCCAGTACTTC. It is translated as CASSERAETQYF.